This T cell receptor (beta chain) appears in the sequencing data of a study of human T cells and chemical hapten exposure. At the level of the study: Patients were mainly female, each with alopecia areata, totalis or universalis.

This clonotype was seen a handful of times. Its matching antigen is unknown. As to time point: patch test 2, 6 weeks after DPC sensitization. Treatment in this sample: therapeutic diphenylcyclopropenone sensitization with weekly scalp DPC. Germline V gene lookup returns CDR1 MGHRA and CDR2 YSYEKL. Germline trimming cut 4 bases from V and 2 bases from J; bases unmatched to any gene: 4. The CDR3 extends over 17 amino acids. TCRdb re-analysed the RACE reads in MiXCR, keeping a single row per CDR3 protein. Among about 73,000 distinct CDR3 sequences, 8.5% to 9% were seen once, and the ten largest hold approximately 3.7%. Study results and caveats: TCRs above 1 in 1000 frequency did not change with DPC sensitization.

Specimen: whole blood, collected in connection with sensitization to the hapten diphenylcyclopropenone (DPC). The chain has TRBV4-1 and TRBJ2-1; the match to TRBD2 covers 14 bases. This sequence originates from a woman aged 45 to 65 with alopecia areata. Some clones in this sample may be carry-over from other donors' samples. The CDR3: CASSLGTSGGPYNEQFF. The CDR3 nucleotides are TGCGCCAGCAGCCTTGGGACTAGCGGGGGTCCCTACAATGAGCAGTTCTTC.